These 6 T cell receptor beta chains came from one sample sequenced in a study of identical twins. TCRdb re-called the 5' RACE reads through MiXCR, storing one row per CDR3 protein. The sample consists of under 1 million distinct CDR3 sequences, over 9% of them appearing once. Separately, the same data were catalogued under a study of yellow fever vaccine responses in identical twins.

The source material was PBMCs. The receptors originated from a young woman in good health.

This clonotype was observed a few times. The chain uses TRBV6-1 and TRBJ1-1; 9 bases line up with TRBD1. Germline CDR1 MNHNS, CDR2 SASEGT. The J segment lost 0 bases and the V segment lost 8 bases, leaving 7 bases of the junction unmatched. This CDR3 comprises 15 residues. CDR3 coding DNA: TGTGCCAGCTCCCGAAGGACAGGGGTGAACACTGAAGCTTTCTTT. Amino acid sequence: CASSRRTGVNTEAFF.

V usage is TRBV6-2 or TRBV6-3 and J usage is TRBJ2-1; 9 nucleotides match TRBD1. From germline, CDR1 is MNHEY and CDR2 SVGEGT. The length of the CDR3 is 20 residues. V lost 0 bases and J lost 3; bases outside the gene matches: 15. In DNA, the CDR3 is TGTGCCAGCAGTTACTCGACGATAGGGTTGGGACAGGGCAGCTACAATGAGCAGTTCTTC. This gives the protein CASSYSTIGLGQGSYNEQFF.

This clonotype occurred a few times. The J gene is TRBJ2-3, the V gene TRBV2; D is unclear. CDR1 is SNHLY, CDR2 FYNNEI, per germline. This CDR3 is 16 amino acids long. The V and J ends lost 5 bases and 0 bases respectively, with 15 bases between them. The CDR3 protein is CASSRKASSSTDTQYF. The CDR3 bases are TGTGCCAGCAGTAGAAAGGCTAGTTCTAGCACAGATACGCAGTATTTT.

This clonotype was detected ten times or more. The J gene is TRBJ2-1, the V gene TRBV20-1; 7 nucleotides match TRBD2. The CDR3 has 18 amino acids. The J segment lost 0 bases and the V segment lost 1 base, leaving 12 bases of the junction unmatched. Germline loops: CDR1 DFQATT, CDR2 SNEGSKA (reference sequence). The DNA of the CDR3 is TGCAGTGCTAGAGCGGGGGGAGGGCGGTCTAGCTCCTACAATGAGCAGTTCTTC. This encodes CSARAGGGRSSSYNEQFF.

The J gene is TRBJ2-5, the V gene TRBV15; 7 nucleotides agree with TRBD1. Per the germline V gene, CDR1 is LNHNV and CDR2 is YYDKDF (reference sequence). CDR3 size: 16 residues. After removal of 3 bases from V and 2 bases from J, the junction contained 9 bases not matched to a gene. The CDR3 reads CATSSDSRTGQETQYF. CDR3 sequence (DNA): TGTGCCACCAGCAGCGACTCCCGGACAGGACAAGAGACCCAGTACTTC.

The sample holds a few counts of this clonotype. The DNA is omitted, as the CDR3 cannot be located on it reliably, and the CDR3 follows TCRdb's listing. The CDR3 reads CASSLVGGGAVSEFF. J is TRBJ2-1 and V is TRBV5-1; TRBD2 reflects the table's D call only, with no check against the DNA. Both ends counted, the CDR3 spans 15 residues. Germline CDR1 reads SGHRS; CDR2 reads YFSETQ.